This T cell receptor (beta chain) came from a study of blood T cell repertoires in COVID-19. Study as a whole: Sources were T cells, B-cell-depleted T cells, or PBMCs; the material itself was cDNA or gDNA.

In the study's own analysis: By means of reference gene primer amplification, nucleated cell counts were estimated. Repertoires were generated with immunoSEQ multiplex PCR, while TCRdb's copy carries only in-frame clones and drops some. V, J and clone size reflect that table, while D and trimming were determined from the DNA. The sample includes 65,000 or so clones, around 80% seen only once; the top ten take about a tenth. Seattle-derived patients entered the study during active infection and were followed longitudinally. The sample consisted of peripheral blood. This receptor was obtained from a man aged 25-45 years with COVID-19, enrolled during active disease.

CDR3 sequence reads: CASTPGGGYEQYF. The CDR3 region has the DNA TGTGCCTCTACCCCAGGGGGCGGTTACGAGCAGTACTTC. V usage is TRBV27 and J usage is TRBJ2-7, with TRBD1 matching 8 bases. Trimming removed 11 bases from V and 4 bases from J; junction bases left unmatched: 10. This CDR3 is 13 amino acids long. Germline assignment: CDR1 MNHEY and CDR2 SMNVEV (reference sequence).